Included here is one T cell receptor beta chain sequence, with context. Its antigen is undetermined. The sample's treatment: roughly 19 received Ad26.COV2.S at low or high dose, single or two shots; several received placebo; per-sample allocation not given. Samples analyzed were those drawn on day 63 after the first vaccine or placebo injection. The individual, an adult aged 18-55 years, was a donor in Boston. Profiled with immunoSEQ multiplex PCR; TCRdb holds only in-frame clones, not every one. The data hold some 250,000 clones, with roughly 90% observed a single time. This entry is derived from a study of Ad26.COV2.S vaccination and SARS-CoV-2 variants. Study context: Administration of Ad26.COV2.S was intramuscular, either once or twice 56 days apart. Findings and caveats of the study: TCR breadth and depth analyses may have underestimated total T cell responses.

CDR3 length equals 15 residues. Looked up from germline, CDR1 is MNHEY and CDR2 is SVGEGT. Germline trimming cut 6 bases from V and 4 bases from J; bases unmatched to any gene: 9. This TCR was sampled from a person between 18 and 65 years old who received the Ad26.COV2.S COVID-19 vaccine or a placebo. J is TRBJ2-3 and V is TRBV6-2 or TRBV6-3, with TRBD1 matching 8 bases. This specimen was peripheral blood, taken in a trial of Ad26.COV2.S vaccine versus placebo. The CDR3 loop reads CASSPQGDGADTQYF. CDR3 sequence (DNA): TGTGCCAGCAGCCCACAGGGGGATGGGGCAGATACGCAGTATTTT.